This TCR beta chain came from a study of metastatic and nonmetastatic thyroid tumors. Study in general: The comparison covered peripheral blood and tumor or nodule tissue in malignant and benign thyroid patients. Points from the study as a whole: When malignant thyroid tumors were compared with benign nodules, TCR beta diversity was reportedly significantly higher in the malignant tumors. This held in both blood and tumor samples.

All patients reached thyroid surgery having received no treatment beforehand. Ten or more counts support this clone. Its matching antigen is unknown. Per the original methods: Researchers built a distant-metastasis classifier for papillary thyroid cancer that drew on CDR3 differences across clinicopathological groups. TCRdb re-called clones from the PCR reads using MiXCR. The authors' filters were not applied to this entry. The sample carries 24,000 or so clones, 10% to 15% recorded once. The sample taken for sequencing was blood. The TCR was taken from a female donor with papillary thyroid cancer or a benign thyroid nodule (not recorded which). Some clones in this sample may be carry-over from other donors' samples.

CDR3 residues: CASSPSEGAIEEQYF. In DNA, the CDR3 is TGTGCCAGCTCACCATCGGAGGGGGCGATTGAAGAGCAGTACTTC. The chain has TRBV18 and TRBJ2-7; perhaps TRBD1 as D (7 bases). Germline V lookup: CDR1 KGHSH, CDR2 LQKENI. This CDR3 has 15 amino acids. The V end lost 2 bases, the J end lost 7 bases, and 18 bases lay between the germline ends.